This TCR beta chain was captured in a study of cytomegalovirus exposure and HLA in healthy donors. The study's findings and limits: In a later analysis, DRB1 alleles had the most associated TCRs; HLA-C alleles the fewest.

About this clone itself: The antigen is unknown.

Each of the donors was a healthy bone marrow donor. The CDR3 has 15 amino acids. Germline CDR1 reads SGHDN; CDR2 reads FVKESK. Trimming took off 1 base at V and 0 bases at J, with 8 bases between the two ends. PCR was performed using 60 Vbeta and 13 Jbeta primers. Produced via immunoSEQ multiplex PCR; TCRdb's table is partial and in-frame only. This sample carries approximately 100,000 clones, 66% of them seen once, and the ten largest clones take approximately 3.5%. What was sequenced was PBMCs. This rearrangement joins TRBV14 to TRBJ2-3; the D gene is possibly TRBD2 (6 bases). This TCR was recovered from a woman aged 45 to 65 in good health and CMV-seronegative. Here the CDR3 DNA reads TGTGCCAGCAGCCAAGGGGACTCCAGCACAGATACGCAGTATTTT. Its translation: CASSQGDSSTDTQYF.